The following is a T cell receptor (beta chain) sequence with its context. What it recognizes is unknown. TCRdb recomputed calls from the RT-PCR reads with MiXCR, one row per CDR3 protein. The sample holds some 600,000 distinct CDR3 sequences, about 14% seen once. This specimen belongs to a study of response to subunit inactivated influenza vaccine. Overall study findings and caveats: It was the authors' suggestion that each seasonal influenza vaccination recruits few new T cells.

CDR1 and CDR2 from the germline V gene are LGHDT and YNNKEL (reference sequence). Between the trimmed V and J ends, which lost 0 bases and 2 bases, there was a span of 10 bases. This CDR3 is built from 15 residues. This clonotype was sampled from a man aged 45 to 65 who received an inactivated influenza vaccine. Sequencing was performed on PBMCs from blood, taken 14 to 15 days before vaccination. The chain combines TRBV3-1 with TRBJ1-1; D gene unclear. The CDR3 bases are TGTGCCAGCAGCCAAGATGGATCAGGTAACACTGAAGCTTTCTTT. Translating gives CASSQDGSGNTEAFF. Filled out from reference TRBV3-1 and TRBJ1-1, the complete variable domain reads DTAVSQTPKYLVTQMGNDKSIKCEQNLGHDTMYWYKQDSKKFLKIMFSYNNKELIINETVPNRFSPKSPDKAHLNLHINSLELGDSAVYFCASSQDGSGNTEAFFGQGTRLTVV.